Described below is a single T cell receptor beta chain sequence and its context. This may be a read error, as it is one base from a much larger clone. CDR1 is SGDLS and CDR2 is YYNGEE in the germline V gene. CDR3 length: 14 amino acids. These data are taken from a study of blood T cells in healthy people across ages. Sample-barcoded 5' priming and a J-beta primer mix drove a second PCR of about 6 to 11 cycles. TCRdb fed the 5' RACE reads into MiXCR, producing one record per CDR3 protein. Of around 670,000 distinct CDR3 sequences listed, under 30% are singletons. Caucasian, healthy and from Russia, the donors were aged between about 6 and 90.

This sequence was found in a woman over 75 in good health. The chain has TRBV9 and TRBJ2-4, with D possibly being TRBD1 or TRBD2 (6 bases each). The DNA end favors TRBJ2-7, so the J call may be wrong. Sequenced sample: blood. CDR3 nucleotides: TGTGCCAGCAGCGGAGGGGGGCAGGCCTACGAGCAGTACTTC. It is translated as CASSGGGQAYEQYF.